The entry below gives a single T cell receptor beta chain sequence along with its context. Its antigen is still unknown. Use of 60 Vbeta and 13 Jbeta primers characterized the PCR. Data came from immunoSEQ multiplex PCR; TCRdb stores just in-frame clones and leaves some out. The sample includes roughly 200,000 clones, just over 75% of them seen just once. This CDR3 has 17 amino acids. Germline V gene lookup returns CDR1 SGHRS and CDR2 YFSETQ. V shed 1 base, J shed 7 bases, and the junction held 13 bases outside the gene matches. The sample originates from a study of cytomegalovirus exposure and HLA in healthy donors. Background on the study: Across 350 to 500 genotyped donors, just over 80% landed in the Caucasian-associated ancestry cluster.

Study findings and constraints: Later analysis showed most CMV-associated TCR beta chains appearing HLA-restricted.

The sequence was collected from a woman in her sixties in good health and CMV-seropositive. The sample comprised PBMCs. The rearrangement links TRBV5-1 to TRBJ2-1; 8 bases agree with TRBD1. CDR3 amino acids: CASSLSFLARGQNEQFF. For the CDR3, the DNA is TGCGCCAGCAGCTTGTCATTCCTTGCCAGGGGGCAAAATGAGCAGTTCTTC.